This T cell receptor beta chain stems from a study of T cells in Graves' hyperthyroidism and ophthalmopathy (dated by TCRdb to the late 2010s). General notes on the study: Peripheral blood samples were taken at the time of initial diagnosis, prior to any treatment. Thyroid tissue and blood T-cell repertoires from six or seven Graves' hyperthyroidism patients were also compared in the study. Following sampling, methimazole starting at 30 mg daily was given to hyperthyroidism patients, and high-dose intravenous methylprednisolone was given to ophthalmopathy patients. For training and testing, the 100 or so patients in the discovery cohort were randomly divided in a 7:3 ratio. According to the paper, TCR Vbeta CDR3 sequencing was carried out on around 140 peripheral blood samples, which came from 40 to 45 ophthalmopathy, around 75 hyperthyroidism and about 17 progressor patients. To identify TCR V-J signatures that set the groups apart, the researchers used a discovery cohort of more than 95 patients, made up of under 45 with Graves' ophthalmopathy and some 55 with stable Graves' hyperthyroidism. Whether ophthalmopathy could be predicted prospectively was tested in an independent validation cohort made up of about 18 hyperthyroidism patients plus 17 patients who later progressed to ophthalmopathy.

Counted from cysteine to phenylalanine, this CDR3 has 13 amino acids. The read is trimmed to its CDR3 DNA, 39 bases read in frame from base 1. The CDR1 and CDR2 encoded by the germline V gene are MNHEY and SVGEGT. Trimming takes 5 bases from V and 4 bases from J, and the germline ends sit 11 bases apart. In its sample, this clonotype was seen a few times. Its recognized antigen is unknown. This clone may be a read error of a much larger clone one base away. Moderately to severely active disease, a Clinical Activity Score of at least 3, a NOSPECS grade of at least 4, and a duration under 3 months were present in ophthalmopathy patients. Exclusion was applied to patients with uncontrolled infections, other autoimmune diseases, pregnancy or lactation. Clinical symptoms, serum thyroxine and TRAb, thyroid ultrasound, and orbital computed tomography formed the basis for the diagnoses. Ficoll-Paque density gradient centrifugation was used to isolate PBMCs from approximately 10 ml of fresh peripheral blood. Total RNA was extracted using Trizol reagent, and RNA quality was assessed on an Agilent 2100 Bioanalyzer.

The research as a whole found: Sample size was not statistically predetermined, and blinding of investigators to group allocation was not performed. In validation, the model predicted progression to ophthalmopathy with just under 71% sensitivity and about 72% specificity, a median of about 6.7 months before onset. Ophthalmopathy was separated from stable hyperthyroidism by a 13 V-J signature model, with 85% to 90% sensitivity and just over 81% specificity obtained in cross-validation and 80%/75% obtained in testing. Most expanded thyroid clonotypes (frequency above 0.001) were also detected in blood, suggesting blood repertoires may reflect thyroid immune responses.

The TCR beta CDR3 regions were amplified from RNA transcripts. A first-round RT-PCR of the TCR CDR3 used the HTBI primer set with the Qiagen OneStep RT-PCR kit. Libraries were constructed in a second round of multiplex PCR, after which size selection and purification were carried out. Sequencing of the libraries was done on an Illumina HiSeq2000 using paired-end 100 bp reads. The original methods were these. Raw data were processed with SOAPnuke, discarding reads with adapters, uncalled bases, mean Phred below 15, or no exact constant-primer or identifier match. High-quality paired reads were merged using COPE v1.2.5, and each unique nucleotide sequence was defined as a clonotype. Clonotypes were aligned to IMGT TRBV, TRBD and TRBJ reference segments using MiTCR v1.1. Analysis was restricted to V-J combinations with a frequency above 0.0001, which covered roughly 99% of repertoires. The TCS score was defined as the ratio of F50 (clonal expansion) to E x V (chaos), calculated using BLOSUM62-based TCRdist between CDR3 peptides within each V-J. Welch's t-statistics and random forest reduced approximately 520 V-J features to 13, which were used in a naive Bayes classifier (R e1071). TCRdb redid the processing of the public reads, applying fastp at Q25 and MiXCR, and retained in-frame beta chains. Rows matching on CDR3 protein sequence are summarized as one entry with the most common DNA and genes. The V and J calls reflect TCRdb's pipeline rather than the authors' work. Present in this sample are hundreds of thousands of distinct CDR3 sequences, around 13% of which were seen just once. Of the sample, 12% is held by the ten largest clones.

This receptor chain uses TRBV6-2 or TRBV6-3 and TRBJ1-2; TRBD1 is a possible D gene, resting on 5 matching bases. Input material: blood. This TCR was sampled from a woman aged 45-65 years with Graves' ophthalmopathy. The CDR3 in this case is CASSTRQTYGYTF. The nucleotide sequence reads TGTGCCAGCAGTACCAGACAGACCTATGGCTACACCTTC.